This T cell receptor (beta chain) was sequenced in a study of shared clonotypes between healthy human individuals. CDR1 and CDR2 (germline): MRHNA, SNTAGT. Trimming removed 4 bases from V and 1 base from J, with 11 bases in between. The CDR3 sequence is 14 residues long. Overall study findings and caveats: An effect of sequencing depth on clonotype sharing among donors was expected. At large depth, rarefaction still showed sorted-subset sequencing to be incomplete.

Researchers divided each subset's genomic DNA evenly across several immunoSEQ plates. Data came from immunoSEQ multiplex PCR; TCRdb stores just in-frame clones and leaves some out. The data hold approximately 720,000 clones, with 72% observed a single time. Partitioning of CD4+ cells yielded a CD45RA+ naive subset and a CD45RA-negative memory subset. A note on this clone: Its antigen remains unidentified.

The rearrangement links TRBV6-4 to TRBJ2-7; D gene unclear. Material for sequencing was memory CD4+ T cells sorted from blood. The subset here: CD45RA-negative fraction. This clonotype was sampled from a woman aged 30 to 39 in good health. The CDR3 sequence: CASSGQLGSYEQYF. The CDR3 DNA reads TGTGCCAGCAGTGGTCAGCTGGGTTCCTACGAGCAGTACTTC.